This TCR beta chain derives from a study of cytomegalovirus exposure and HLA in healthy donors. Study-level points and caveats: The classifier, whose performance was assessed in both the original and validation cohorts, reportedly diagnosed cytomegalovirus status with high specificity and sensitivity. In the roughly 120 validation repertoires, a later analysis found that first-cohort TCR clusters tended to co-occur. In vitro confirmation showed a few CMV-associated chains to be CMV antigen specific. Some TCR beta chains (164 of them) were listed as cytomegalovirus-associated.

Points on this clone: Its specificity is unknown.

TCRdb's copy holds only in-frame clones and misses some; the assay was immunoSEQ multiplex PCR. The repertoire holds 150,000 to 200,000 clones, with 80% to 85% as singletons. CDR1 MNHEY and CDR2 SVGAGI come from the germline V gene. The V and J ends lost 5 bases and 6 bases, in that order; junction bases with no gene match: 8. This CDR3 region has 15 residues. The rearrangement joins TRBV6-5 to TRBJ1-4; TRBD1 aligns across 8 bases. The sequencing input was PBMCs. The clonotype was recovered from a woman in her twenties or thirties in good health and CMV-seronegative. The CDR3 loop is CASSPADRVYEKLFF. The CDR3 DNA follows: TGTGCCAGCAGTCCTGCGGACAGGGTATATGAAAAACTGTTTTTT.